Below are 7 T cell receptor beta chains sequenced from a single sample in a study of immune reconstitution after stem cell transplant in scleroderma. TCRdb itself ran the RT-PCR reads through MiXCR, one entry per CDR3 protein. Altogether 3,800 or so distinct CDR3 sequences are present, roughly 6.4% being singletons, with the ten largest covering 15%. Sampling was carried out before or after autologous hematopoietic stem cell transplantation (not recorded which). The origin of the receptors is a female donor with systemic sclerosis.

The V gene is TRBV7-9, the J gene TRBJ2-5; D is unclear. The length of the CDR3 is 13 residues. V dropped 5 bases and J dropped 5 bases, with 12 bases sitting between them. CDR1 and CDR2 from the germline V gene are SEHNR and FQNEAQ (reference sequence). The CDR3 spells CASSPDIGETQYF. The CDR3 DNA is TGTGCCAGCAGCCCAGACATTGGGGAGACCCAGTACTTC.

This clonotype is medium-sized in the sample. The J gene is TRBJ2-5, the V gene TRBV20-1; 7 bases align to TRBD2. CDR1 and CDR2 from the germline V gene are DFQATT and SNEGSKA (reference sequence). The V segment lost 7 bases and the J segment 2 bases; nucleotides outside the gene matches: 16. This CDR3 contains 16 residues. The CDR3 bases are TGCAGTGTAGAATGGCGGGAGAATTTGGGGCAAGAGACCCAGTACTTC. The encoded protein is CSVEWRENLGQETQYF.

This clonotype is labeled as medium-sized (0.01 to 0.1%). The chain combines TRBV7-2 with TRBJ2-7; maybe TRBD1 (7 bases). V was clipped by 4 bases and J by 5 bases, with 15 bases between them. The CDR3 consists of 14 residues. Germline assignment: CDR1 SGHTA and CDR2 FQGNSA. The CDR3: CASSSAGQSHEQYF. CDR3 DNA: TGTGCCAGCAGCTCCGCGGGACAGTCCCACGAGCAGTACTTC.

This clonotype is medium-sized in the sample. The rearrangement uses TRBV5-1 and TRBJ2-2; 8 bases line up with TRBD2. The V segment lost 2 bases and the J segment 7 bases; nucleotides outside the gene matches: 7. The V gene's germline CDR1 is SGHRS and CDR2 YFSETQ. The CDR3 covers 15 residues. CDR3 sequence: CASSFILGTSGELFF. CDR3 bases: TGCGCCAGCAGCTTTATCCTTGGGACTAGCGGGGAGCTGTTTTTT.

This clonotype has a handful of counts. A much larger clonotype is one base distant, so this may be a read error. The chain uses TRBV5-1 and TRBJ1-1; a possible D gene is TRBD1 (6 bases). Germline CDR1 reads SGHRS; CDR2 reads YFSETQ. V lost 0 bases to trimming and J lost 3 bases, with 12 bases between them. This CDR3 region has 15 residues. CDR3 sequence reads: CASSLATRQDTEAFF. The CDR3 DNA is TGCGCCAGCAGCTTGGCGACGAGACAGGACACTGAAGCTTTCTTT.

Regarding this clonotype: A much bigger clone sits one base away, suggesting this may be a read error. CDR3 bases: TGTGCCAGCAGTCCCCGCCAAAGGGATCGAGGCTACACCTTC. Protein product: CASSPRQRDRGYTF. The J gene is TRBJ1-2, the V gene TRBV28; D gene ambiguous. The CDR3 covers 14 residues. Germline V CDR1 and CDR2: MDHEN, SYDVKM. V lost 5 bases and J lost 8, with 18 bases in between.

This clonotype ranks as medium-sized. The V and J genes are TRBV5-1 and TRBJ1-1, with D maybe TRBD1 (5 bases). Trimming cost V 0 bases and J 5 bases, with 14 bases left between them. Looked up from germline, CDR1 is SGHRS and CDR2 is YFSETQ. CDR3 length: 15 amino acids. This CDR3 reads CASSLGTQGRTEAFF. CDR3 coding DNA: TGCGCCAGCAGCTTGGGAACCCAGGGACGGACTGAAGCTTTCTTT.